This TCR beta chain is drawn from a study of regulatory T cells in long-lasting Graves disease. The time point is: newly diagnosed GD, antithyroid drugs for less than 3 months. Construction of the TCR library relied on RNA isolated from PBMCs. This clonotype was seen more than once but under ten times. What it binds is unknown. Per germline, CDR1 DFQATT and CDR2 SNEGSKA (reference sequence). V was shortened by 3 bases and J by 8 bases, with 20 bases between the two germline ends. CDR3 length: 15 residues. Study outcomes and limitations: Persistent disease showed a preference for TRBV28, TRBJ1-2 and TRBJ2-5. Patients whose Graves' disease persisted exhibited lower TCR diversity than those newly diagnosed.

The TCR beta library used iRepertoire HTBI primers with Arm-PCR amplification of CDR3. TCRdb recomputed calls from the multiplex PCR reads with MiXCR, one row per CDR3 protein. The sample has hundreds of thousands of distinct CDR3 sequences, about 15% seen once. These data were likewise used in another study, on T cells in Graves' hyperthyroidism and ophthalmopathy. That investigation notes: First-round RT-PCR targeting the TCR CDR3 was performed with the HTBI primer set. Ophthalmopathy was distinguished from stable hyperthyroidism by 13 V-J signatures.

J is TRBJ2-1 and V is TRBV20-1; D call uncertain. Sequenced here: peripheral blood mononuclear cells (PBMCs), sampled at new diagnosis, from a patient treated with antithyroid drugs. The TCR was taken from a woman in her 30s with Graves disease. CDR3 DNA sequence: TGCAGTGCTAGTTATATGGGCCCCCCTGGGGATGAGCAGTTCTTC. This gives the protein CSASYMGPPGDEQFF.